One and the same sample provided the 10 T cell receptor beta chains below, sequenced in a study of cytomegalovirus exposure and HLA in healthy donors. Primers for the PCR totalled 60 Vbeta and 13 Jbeta. The repertoire was sequenced with immunoSEQ multiplex PCR; TCRdb's copy has only in-frame clones and lacks some. Of hundreds of thousands of clones in the sample, about 80% were seen once. The source material was PBMCs. All receptors come from a man in his forties in good health and CMV-seropositive.

The chain couples TRBV2 to TRBJ2-6; 7 positions match TRBD1. Germline CDR1 SNHLY, CDR2 FYNNEI. The CDR3 sequence is 16 residues long. V lost 6 bases and J lost 0; bases outside the gene matches: 5. This chain's CDR3 is CASRGDRDSGANVLTF. In nucleotides, the CDR3 is TGTGCCAGCAGGGGGGACAGAGACTCTGGGGCCAACGTCCTGACTTTC.

CDR3 sequence reads: CASSETGGGVRQPQHF. The CDR3 bases are TGTGCCAGCAGTGAAACGGGAGGGGGGGTAAGACAGCCCCAGCATTTT. The rearrangement joins TRBV6-1 to TRBJ1-5; D perhaps matches TRBD1 (6 bases). Per germline, CDR1 MNHNS and CDR2 SASEGT. The CDR3 is 16 amino acids. V lost 2 bases, J lost 7 bases, and 18 bases lay in between.

This chain links TRBV2 with TRBJ2-4; 9 positions agree with TRBD1. Germline trimming cut 6 bases from V and 7 bases from J; bases unmatched to any gene: 7. CDR1 is SNHLY and CDR2 is FYNNEI in the germline V gene. The CDR3 runs 14 residues. The DNA of the CDR3 is TGTGCCAGCAGCCGGGACAGGGCGTTCAACATTCAGTACTTC. Translated: CASSRDRAFNIQYF.

The gene calls are TRBV4-2 and TRBJ1-5, with D unresolved. Germline CDR1 LGHNA, CDR2 YNFKEQ. Trimming left V 3 bases short and J 1 base short, with 10 bases between. The CDR3 is made up of 15 amino acids. The CDR3 region is CASSQAQNSNQPQHF. CDR3 sequence (DNA): TGTGCCAGCAGCCAGGCACAAAACAGCAATCAGCCCCAGCATTTT.

The rearrangement uses TRBV19 and TRBJ1-1; D gene ambiguous. The V and J ends lost 5 bases and 4 bases respectively, with 5 bases between them. The germline V gene has CDR1 LNHDA and CDR2 SQIVND (reference sequence). There are 11 residues in the CDR3. This CDR3 is CASSEGTEAFF. CDR3 coding DNA: TGTGCCAGTAGTGAGGGCACTGAAGCTTTCTTT.

The CDR3 region has the DNA TGCGCCAGCAGCTCACGAACTGGGGGGGCTGGAACTAATGAAAAACTGTTTTTT. This sequence encodes CASSSRTGGAGTNEKLFF. The chain links TRBV5-1 to TRBJ1-4; D possibly corresponds to TRBD1 (6 bases). Trimming removed 3 bases at V and 1 base at J, with 19 bases between. This CDR3 comprises 18 residues. Germline loops: CDR1 SGHRS, CDR2 YFSETQ.

The V and J genes are TRBV7-8 and TRBJ2-1; 12 bases are shared with TRBD2. The length of the CDR3 is 18 residues. Per germline, CDR1 SGHVS and CDR2 FQNEAQ. V trimming: 1 base; J trimming: 8 bases; junction bases outside the gene matches: 12. CDR3 sequence: CASSLEAPLAGGVYEQFF. DNA of the CDR3: TGTGCCAGCAGCTTAGAAGCCCCGCTAGCGGGAGGGGTGTATGAGCAGTTCTTC.

The chain employs TRBV7-9 and TRBJ2-1; TRBD1 aligns across 8 bases. The CDR3 consists of 14 residues. Looked up from germline, CDR1 is SEHNR and CDR2 is FQNEAQ (reference sequence). After removal of 1 base from V and 5 bases from J, the junction contained 1 base not matched to a gene. CDR3 region: CASSLGTGHNEQFF. CDR3 DNA sequence: TGTGCCAGCAGCTTAGGGACAGGGCACAATGAGCAGTTCTTC.

The chain recombines TRBV7-9 with TRBJ2-7; 12 nucleotides align to TRBD2. The CDR3 contains 19 residues. Germline V CDR1 and CDR2: SEHNR, FQNEAQ (reference sequence). The V segment lost 5 bases and the J segment 0 bases; nucleotides outside the gene matches: 14. The CDR3 sequence: CASSHPTSGGPTSSYEQYV. CDR3 sequence (DNA): TGTGCCAGCAGCCACCCGACTAGCGGGGGTCCGACGTCCTCCTACGAGCAGTACGTC.

This clone showed up just a few times. The V gene is TRBV30, the J gene TRBJ2-3, with 7 bases aligning to TRBD1. The CDR3 consists of 14 residues. Germline CDR1 and CDR2: GTSNPN and SVGIG (reference sequence). J gave up 4 bases and V 0 bases, and 4 bases lay outside the gene matches. The CDR3 loop is CAWSVGGKSDTQYF. The CDR3 bases are TGTGCCTGGAGTGTAGGGGGCAAGTCAGATACGCAGTATTTT.